Sequencing of this TCR beta chain was carried out in a study of PD-L1 blockade in urothelial cancer. Whole-study context: Treatment start was followed by blood analysis at 3 weeks (second dose) and again at 6 weeks.

Only in-frame clones appear in the TCRdb table, and some are missing; sequencing was by immunoSEQ multiplex PCR. The sample has some 56,000 clones, 84% seen once. V lost 7 bases, J lost 3 bases, and 6 bases lay in between. This CDR3 region has 11 residues. Germline CDR1 is SNHLY and CDR2 is FYNNEI. The time point: pretreatment peripheral blood. Source: PBMCs, taken around atezolizumab (anti-PD-L1) treatment. The V call is TRBV2, the J call TRBJ1-1; D perhaps matches TRBD1 (5 bases). This TCR came from a man aged 45-65 years with urothelial cancer. CDR3 coding DNA: TGTGCCAGCAAGGGGTACACTGAAGCTTTCTTT. The encoded protein is CASKGYTEAFF. Full variable domain (missing parts from reference TRBV2 and TRBJ1-1): EPEVTQTPSHQVTQMGQEVILRCVPISNHLYFYWYRQILGQKVEFLVSFYNNEISEKSEIFDDQFSVERPDGSNFTLKIRSTKLEDSAMYFCASKGYTEAFFGQGTRLTVV.